The rows below give T cell receptor beta chains drawn from one sample of a study of control samples from healthy donors and cancer patients. Profiling relied on immunoSEQ multiplex PCR, and the TCRdb table lists in-frame clones only, not all of them. The sample has more than 50,000 clones, approximately 85% seen once. The source material was blood. The origin of the receptors is a man aged 35-49 years in good health. Both conserved end residues are part of each CDR3.

v_call	j_call	cdr3_aa
TRBV18	TRBJ2-3	CASSPSTDTQYF
TRBV7-9	TRBJ1-5	CASSPGGGYSNQPQHF
TRBV15	TRBJ1-5	CATRRNSNQPQHF
TRBV4-3	TRBJ1-5	CASSQVTGSNQPQHF
TRBV29-1	TRBJ2-3	CSDPSRVGVLDTQYF
TRBV7-9	TRBJ1-4	CASSFQGEKLFF
TRBV13	TRBJ1-2	CASSRTGTRGGLGAYGYTF
TRBV4-3	TRBJ2-7	CASSPSSGTYEQYF
TRBV6-4	TRBJ2-2	CASSETGVDTGELFF
TRBV11-2	TRBJ2-1	CASSPGLAGTFDNEQFF
TRBV7-2	TRBJ1-2	CASSTGTEPLTYTF
TRBV27	TRBJ1-5	CASSLRGTGTSNQPQHF
TRBV5-1	TRBJ2-7	CASSTGTSGGRYEQYF
TRBV6-2/TRBV6-3	TRBJ2-1	CASSYAGGLGNEQFF
TRBV7-2	TRBJ1-5	CASSLDRGVQPQHF
TRBV6-1	TRBJ1-6	CASSEGRDNSPLHF
TRBV6-5	TRBJ1-5	CASGQQGVPQHF
TRBV6-2/TRBV6-3	TRBJ2-1	CASSYGLAGGYEQFF
TRBV6-5	TRBJ1-1	CASSYSGRRTEAFF
TRBV9	TRBJ2-5	CASSVGPGQGQETQYF
TRBV21-1	TRBJ1-3	CASSKKTGISGNTIYF
TRBV6-2/TRBV6-3	TRBJ2-1	CASSYLGGPYNEQFF
TRBV19	TRBJ2-1	CASSISGARNNEQFF
TRBV11-3	TRBJ2-5	CASSLGVQGRDQETQYF
TRBV11-3	TRBJ1-2	CAGSALQGRNGYTF
TRBV27	TRBJ2-5	CASSFVRRGQETQYF
TRBV3-1/TRBV3-2	TRBJ1-2	CASSQGSGYGYTF
TRBV24-1	TRBJ1-5	CATSDGAENQPQHF
TRBV7-6	TRBJ1-6	CASSWQSDNSPLHF
TRBV25-1	TRBJ1-3	CASSKAGGNTIYF
TRBV7-2	TRBJ2-5	CASSSGTGETQYF
TRBV6-2/TRBV6-3	TRBJ2-5	CASSFATGGVETQYF
TRBV27	TRBJ2-3	CASYRDRVSTDTQYF
TRBV19	TRBJ2-1	CASSIEDRGINEQFF
TRBV29-1	TRBJ1-1	CSVLGQQNTEAFF
TRBV6-6	TRBJ2-1	CASSSGASGRDNEQFF
TRBV4-3	TRBJ2-1	CASSQGSSRYNEQFF
TRBV4-2	TRBJ2-1	CASSQGLAGAFEQFF
TRBV5-1	TRBJ1-2	CASSIPTGDGGYTF
TRBV2	TRBJ2-5	CASKGIQETQYF
TRBV6-6	TRBJ1-1	CASSYERTEAFF
TRBV18	TRBJ1-2	CASSPPISGTVGPTNYGYTF
TRBV25-1	TRBJ1-2	CASSEVGGNYGYTF
TRBV18	TRBJ1-3	CASSLDRTGNTIYF
TRBV29-1	TRBJ2-7	CSVGTQGGEQYF
TRBV9	TRBJ1-1	CASSVRVGTEAFF
TRBV5-4	TRBJ2-7	CASSLSGTRTYEQYF
TRBV19	TRBJ1-3	CASQFSSGNTIYF
TRBV7-8	TRBJ1-5	CATSRDQGQPQHF
TRBV7-3	TRBJ2-6	CASSPTNGRYSGANVLTF
TRBV28	TRBJ1-6	CASRGVGSYNSPLHF
TRBV28	TRBJ2-1	CASRETDFYNEQFF
TRBV3-1/TRBV3-2	TRBJ1-6	CASSRGTPQRISPLHF
TRBV19	TRBJ1-2	CASRRGQGHGYTF
TRBV6-6	TRBJ1-2	CASSWRSANYGYTF
TRBV25-1	TRBJ2-5	CASSGPGQGKETQYF
TRBV12-3/TRBV12-4	TRBJ1-2	CASSFSGGYGYTF
TRBV6-2/TRBV6-3	TRBJ1-1	CASSYPSTGSAFF